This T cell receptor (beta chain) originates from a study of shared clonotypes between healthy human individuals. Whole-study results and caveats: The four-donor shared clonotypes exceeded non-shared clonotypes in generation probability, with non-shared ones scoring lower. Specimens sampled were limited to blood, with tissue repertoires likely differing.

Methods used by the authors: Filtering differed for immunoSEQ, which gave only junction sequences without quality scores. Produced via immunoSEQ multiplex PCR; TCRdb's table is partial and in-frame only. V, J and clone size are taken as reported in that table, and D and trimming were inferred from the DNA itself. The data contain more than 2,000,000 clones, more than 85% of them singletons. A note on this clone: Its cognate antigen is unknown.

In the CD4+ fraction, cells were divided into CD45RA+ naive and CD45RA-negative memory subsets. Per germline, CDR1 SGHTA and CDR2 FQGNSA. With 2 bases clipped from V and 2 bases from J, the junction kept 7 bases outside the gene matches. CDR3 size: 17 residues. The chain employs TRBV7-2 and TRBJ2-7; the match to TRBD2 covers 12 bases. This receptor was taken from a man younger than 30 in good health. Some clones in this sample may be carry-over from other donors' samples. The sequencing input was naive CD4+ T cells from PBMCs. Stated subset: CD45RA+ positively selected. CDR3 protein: CASSLLATSGSPYEQYF. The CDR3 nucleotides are TGTGCCAGCAGCTTATTGGCGACTAGCGGGAGTCCCTACGAGCAGTACTTC.